This is a list of T cell receptor beta chains from one sample in a study of T cells in Graves' hyperthyroidism and ophthalmopathy. TCRdb re-analysed the multiplex PCR reads in MiXCR, keeping a single row per CDR3 protein. Of around 520,000 distinct CDR3 sequences detected, roughly 15% appear once; the ten largest clones hold about 14%. Sequenced input: blood. The receptors derive from a woman aged 40 to 50 with Graves' hyperthyroidism. Each CDR3 is given without its conserved first and last residue.

TRBV5-1	TRBJ2-5	ASSLFGLAGGETQY
TRBV12-3/TRBV12-4	TRBJ2-4	ASSLLSGVGNIQY
TRBV28	TRBJ2-1	ASSVDRGIGEQF
TRBV3-1	TRBJ2-4	ASSQVIQGSDIQY
TRBV7-2	TRBJ2-7	ASSFLLTSGKPYEQY
TRBV6-2/TRBV6-3	TRBJ1-2	ASSIDRGQYGYT
TRBV11-2	TRBJ2-7	ASSLASGSTYEQY
TRBV20-1	TRBJ2-5	SARGQGLTQGQETQY
TRBV7-8	TRBJ1-5	ASSLRPRQGDQPQH
TRBV19	TRBJ2-5	ASRGGGPLETQY
TRBV6-2/TRBV6-3	TRBJ2-7	ASAVTGVYEQY
TRBV28	TRBJ2-4	ASSPSFGLAGIQY
TRBV9	TRBJ2-1	ASSLTYYGIWDNEQF
TRBV28	TRBJ1-5	ASSPRTGQRNQPQH
TRBV20-1	TRBJ2-5	SARLYRGGSETQY
TRBV11-2	TRBJ2-5	ASSLSFGLQETQY
TRBV3-1	TRBJ2-1	ASSQKPWDNLYNEQF
TRBV12-3/TRBV12-4	TRBJ1-1	ASSATTAPNTEAF
TRBV29-1	TRBJ1-1	SAGGMNTEAF
TRBV28	TRBJ2-7	ASSSGGLAGGPTLRTAGYEQY
TRBV5-1	TRBJ2-3	ASTTGGADTQY
TRBV7-2	TRBJ1-3	ASSSGTFLGNTIY
TRBV30	TRBJ1-1	AWSVLENTEAF
TRBV28	TRBJ2-1	ASRRTSRDEQF
TRBV20-1	TRBJ2-7	SAKTPGTSGRIYEQY
TRBV7-8	TRBJ2-1	ASSDWDYRSNEQF
TRBV7-2	TRBJ1-1	ASSRGAGRDTEAF
TRBV12-3/TRBV12-4	TRBJ1-4	ASRSRGRFEKLF
TRBV30	TRBJ1-2	AWRRAGGYT
TRBV5-1	TRBJ2-2	ASTWESHTGELF
TRBV20-1	TRBJ2-2	SARVGTAGTGELF
TRBV4-1	TRBJ2-1	ASSQDRASGPYNEQF
TRBV13	TRBJ2-7	ASSPSPLAGGPREQY
TRBV7-6	TRBJ2-1	ASSRSNTGTTSYNEQF
TRBV24-1	TRBJ2-1	ATSDRLGSNEQF
TRBV28	TRBJ2-7	ASRTGGLASYEQY
TRBV4-1	TRBJ2-6	ASSPLAISGANVLT
TRBV28	TRBJ1-6	ASSLGGYNSPLH
TRBV19	TRBJ1-5	ASSIGSNGIQPQH
TRBV15	TRBJ1-2	ATSRDSDTYGYT
TRBV5-1	TRBJ2-6	ASSLDVYGANVLT
TRBV4-1	TRBJ1-1	ASSQDSLNTEAF
TRBV27	TRBJ2-1	ASSLLIGRGFYNEQF
TRBV27	TRBJ2-1	ASSAGTSGFSSYNEQF
TRBV20-1	TRBJ1-1	SATGGGMSNTEAF
TRBV7-9	TRBJ2-7	ASSPVTIGAPYEQY
TRBV5-1	TRBJ2-2	ASSADRVGAGELF
TRBV3-1	TRBJ2-5	ASSQDGGSYPETQY
TRBV2	TRBJ2-2	ASSGSGENTGELF
TRBV28	TRBJ1-5	ASSFQSSNQPQH
TRBV9	TRBJ2-3	ASSLQGLAEFTDTQY
TRBV20-1	TRBJ2-1	SARQILGASEQF
TRBV5-8	TRBJ1-5	ASSMSTFKNGQPQH
TRBV27	TRBJ2-7	ASSFKGVYNSYEQY